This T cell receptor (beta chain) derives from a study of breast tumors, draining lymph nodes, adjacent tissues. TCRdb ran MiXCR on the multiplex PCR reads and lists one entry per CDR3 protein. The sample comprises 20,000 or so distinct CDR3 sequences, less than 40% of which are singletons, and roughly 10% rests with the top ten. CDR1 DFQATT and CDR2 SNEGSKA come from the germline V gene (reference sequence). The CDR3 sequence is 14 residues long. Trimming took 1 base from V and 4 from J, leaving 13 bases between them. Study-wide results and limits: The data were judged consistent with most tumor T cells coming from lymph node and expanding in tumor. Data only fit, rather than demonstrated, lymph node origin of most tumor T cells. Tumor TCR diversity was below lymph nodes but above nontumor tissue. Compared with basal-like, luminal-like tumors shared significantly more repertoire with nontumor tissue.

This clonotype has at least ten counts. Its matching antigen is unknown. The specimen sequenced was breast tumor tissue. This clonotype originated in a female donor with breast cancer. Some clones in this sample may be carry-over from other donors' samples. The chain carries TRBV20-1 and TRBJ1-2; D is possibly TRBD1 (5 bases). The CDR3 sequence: CSARGSGRIYGYTF. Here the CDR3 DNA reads TGCAGTGCTAGAGGGTCAGGGAGGATCTATGGCTACACCTTC.